The clone carrying this TCR beta chain was counted a single time. The antigen remains unidentified. This CDR3 region has 16 residues. V gave up 1 base and J gave up 4 bases, with 17 bases separating them. Germline V gives CDR1 MGHRA, CDR2 YSYEKL. This sample was included in a study of beta chain features in type 1 diabetes. Regarding the study as a whole: For Type 1 diabetes patients, all four CD4+ subsets carried TCRB CDR3s that were moderately but significantly shorter.

Expressed TCRB transcripts were sequenced, since all the RNA that had been isolated was reverse transcribed. The table came from immunoSEQ multiplex PCR; TCRdb's copy has only in-frame clones and leaves some out. The sample lists 240,000 or so clones; roughly 13% were seen once. The origin of this receptor is a man aged 25-40 years with type 1 diabetes. The chain combines TRBV4-1 with TRBJ2-7; D perhaps matches TRBD1 (6 bases). Sequencing input: naive CD4+ T cells from blood. CDR3: CASSQGVRTDVYEQYF. The DNA of the CDR3 is TGCGCCAGCAGCCAAGGAGTCCGGACAGACGTATACGAGCAGTACTTC.